Listed below are T cell receptor beta chains from one sample, sequenced in a study of shared T cell receptors in the human thymus. Libraries were prepared by immunoSEQ multiplex PCR; TCRdb keeps only in-frame clonotypes and omits some of them. The sample has about 710,000 clones, over 75% seen once; the top ten hold 0.0094%. The sample also formed part of further work on human thymus T cells.

Sequencing input: thymocytes. The source of these receptors is a boy in the first two years of life with a congenital heart defect. CDR3s include the opening cysteine and the closing phenylalanine or tryptophan. D genes are given only for firm matches. Expanded clones get a size class; other rows say once, few or many, or leave the size out.

>.|TRBV11-1|TRBJ2-7|TRBD2
CASSPGSLAGDHYEQYF
TGTGCCAGCAGCCCCGGGAGCCTAGCGGGGGACCACTACGAGCAGTACTTC
>.|TRBV5-1|TRBJ1-1|.
CASSLARGGRNTEAFF
TGCGCCAGCAGCTTGGCCAGAGGGGGTCGGAACACTGAAGCTTTCTTT
>.|TRBV4-3|TRBJ2-2|.
CASSLRRTGFLNTGELFF
TGCGCCAGCAGCCTCCGCCGCACAGGGTTTCTGAACACCGGGGAGCTGTTTTTT
>.|TRBV28|TRBJ2-7|.
CASSLGTSPYEQYF
TGTGCCAGCAGTTTAGGGACATCTCCCTACGAGCAGTACTTC
>.|TRBV12-5|TRBJ2-1|TRBD1
CASGLPGTAQPSNEQFF
TGTGCTAGTGGTTTGCCGGGGACAGCTCAACCGTCTAATGAGCAGTTCTTC
>.|TRBV4-3|TRBJ2-3|TRBD2
CASSQYSGSDSGTQYF
TGCGCCAGCAGCCAGTATAGCGGGAGTGATTCTGGAACGCAGTATTTT
>.|TRBV4-2|TRBJ2-7|.
CASSQGAGGGSIPFSYEQYF
TGTGCCAGCAGCCAAGGTGCGGGCGGGGGCAGTATACCCTTTTCCTACGAGCAGTACTTC
>.|TRBV7-9|TRBJ2-1|TRBD2
CASSLGLAGTLGNEQFF
TGTGCCAGCAGCTTAGGACTAGCGGGGACCTTAGGCAATGAGCAGTTCTTC
>few|TRBV6-6|TRBJ2-3|.
CASSYVGGRTDTQYF
TGTGCCAGCAGTTACGTGGGAGGTCGCACAGATACGCAGTATTTT
>.|TRBV4-3|TRBJ2-5|.
CASSQDANDSNQETQYF
TGCGCCAGCAGCCAAGACGCTAATGACTCGAATCAAGAGACCCAGTACTTC
>.|TRBV5-1|TRBJ2-1|TRBD2
CASTSMGLAVNHEQFF
TGCGCCAGCACATCAATGGGACTAGCAGTCAACCATGAGCAGTTCTTC
>.|TRBV30|TRBJ1-5|.
CAWEPPRGSRVYSNQPQHF
TGTGCCTGGGAGCCCCCTCGGGGGTCCAGGGTCTATAGCAATCAGCCCCAGCATTTT
>.|TRBV4-1|TRBJ1-5|.
CASSQDKGLQPQHF
TGCGCCAGCAGCCAAGATAAAGGACTTCAGCCCCAGCATTTT
>once|TRBV25-1|TRBJ2-1|.
CASSELTGSGGDEQFF
TGTGCCAGCAGTGAATTGACGGGTTCAGGCGGGGATGAGCAGTTCTTC
>.|TRBV29-1|TRBJ2-5|TRBD1
CSVGQGGETQYF
TGCAGCGTGGGACAGGGGGGAGAGACCCAGTACTTC
>.|TRBV5-6|TRBJ2-3|.
CASSLTVRTDTQYF
TGTGCCAGCAGCTTGACAGTCCGGACAGATACGCAGTATTTT
>.|TRBV29-1|TRBJ1-1|TRBD1
CSARQRFMGPGTGSDTEAFF
TGCAGCGCCCGACAGAGATTTATGGGTCCCGGGACAGGGTCGGACACTGAAGCTTTCTTT
>.|TRBV5-4|TRBJ2-3|.
CASSSWGGPPDTQYF
TGTGCCAGCAGCTCATGGGGGGGCCCTCCAGATACGCAGTATTTT